Listed below are T cell receptor beta chains from one sample, sequenced in a study of T cells in Graves' hyperthyroidism and ophthalmopathy. TCRdb re-called the multiplex PCR reads with MiXCR, one entry per CDR3 protein. The table includes about 370,000 distinct CDR3 sequences, roughly 15% detected once. The sequencing input was blood. The receptors were gathered from a woman aged 60-70 years with Graves' ophthalmopathy. Both conserved end residues are part of each CDR3. Fields, in order: J gene, D gene, V gene, clone size, CDR3 DNA, CDR3 protein. A D gene is named only where the DNA matches it firmly. Clone size appears in some rows only: once, few, many, or a class for an expanded clone.

J: TRBJ2-5; D: -; V: TRBV9; size: few; DNA: TGTGCCAGCAGCGTAGCTGGCGGGGCCCAAGAGACCCAGTACTTC; CDR3: CASSVAGGAQETQYF
J: TRBJ2-1; D: TRBD2; V: TRBV3-1; size: -; DNA: TGTGCCAGCAGCCAAGCGGCAGCGGGAGCCTACAATGAGCAGTTCTTC; CDR3: CASSQAAAGAYNEQFF
J: TRBJ2-1; D: TRBD2; V: TRBV5-1; size: few; DNA: TGCGCCAGCAGCTACCCCGGACTAGCGGGAGCCAATGAGCAGTTCTTC; CDR3: CASSYPGLAGANEQFF
J: TRBJ1-2; D: -; V: TRBV29-1; size: -; DNA: TGCAGCGCCCGGACGGATTTCGGTGGCTACACCTTC; CDR3: CSARTDFGGYTF
J: TRBJ2-7; D: -; V: TRBV5-1; size: many; DNA: TGCGCCAGCAGCTTGGAATGGGGCGCCTACGAGCAGTACTTC; CDR3: CASSLEWGAYEQYF
J: TRBJ2-1; D: TRBD1; V: TRBV14; size: -; DNA: TGTGCCAGCAGCCACAGTATCCACAGGGGGCGCAATGAGCAGTTCTTC; CDR3: CASSHSIHRGRNEQFF
J: TRBJ2-7; D: -; V: TRBV12-3/TRBV12-4; size: many; DNA: TGTGCCAGCAGTTTGGGGGGAAGGGACGGTTCATACGAGCAGTACTTC; CDR3: CASSLGGRDGSYEQYF
J: TRBJ2-3; D: -; V: TRBV30; size: many; DNA: TGTGCCTGGAGGACAGGCGCAGATACGCAGTATTTT; CDR3: CAWRTGADTQYF
J: TRBJ2-1; D: -; V: TRBV12-3/TRBV12-4; size: many; DNA: TGTGCCAGCACCTCCCTGGCTAGGGATGAGCAGTTCTTC; CDR3: CASTSLARDEQFF
J: TRBJ2-1; D: TRBD2; V: TRBV11-3; size: many; DNA: TGTGCCAGCAGCTTAAGTAGGGCGGGAGGTGGAGAGCAGTTCTTC; CDR3: CASSLSRAGGGEQFF
J: TRBJ1-2; D: TRBD1; V: TRBV30; size: many; DNA: TGTGCCTGGAGTCAACAGGGGGACTATGGCTACACCTTC; CDR3: CAWSQQGDYGYTF
J: TRBJ1-6; D: TRBD1; V: TRBV28; size: few; DNA: TGTGCCAGCAGTTTCCTGACAGGGGCTCGGAGCTCCTATAATTCACCCCTCCACTTT; CDR3: CASSFLTGARSSYNSPLHF
J: TRBJ2-5; D: -; V: TRBV7-2; size: many; DNA: TGTGCCAGCAGCTTACTTGGACAGCCCCAGGAGACCCAGTACTTC; CDR3: CASSLLGQPQETQYF